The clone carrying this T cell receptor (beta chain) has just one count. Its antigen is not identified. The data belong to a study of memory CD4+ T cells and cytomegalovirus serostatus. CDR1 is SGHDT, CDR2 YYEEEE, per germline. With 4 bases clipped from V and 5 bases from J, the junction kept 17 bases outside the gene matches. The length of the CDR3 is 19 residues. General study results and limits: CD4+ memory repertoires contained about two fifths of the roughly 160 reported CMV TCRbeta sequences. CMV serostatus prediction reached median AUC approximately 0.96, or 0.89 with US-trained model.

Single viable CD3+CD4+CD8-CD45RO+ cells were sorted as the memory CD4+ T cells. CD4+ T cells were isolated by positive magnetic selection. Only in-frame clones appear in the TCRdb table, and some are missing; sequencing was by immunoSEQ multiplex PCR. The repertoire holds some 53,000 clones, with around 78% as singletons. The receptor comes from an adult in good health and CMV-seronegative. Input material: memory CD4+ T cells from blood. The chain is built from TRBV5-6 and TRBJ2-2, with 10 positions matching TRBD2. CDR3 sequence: CASSPDGLAGALWTGELFF. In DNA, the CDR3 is TGTGCCAGCAGCCCGGATGGGCTAGCGGGGGCCCTTTGGACCGGGGAGCTGTTTTTT.